These 30 T cell receptor beta chains were all obtained from the same sample, sequenced in a study of T cells in Graves' hyperthyroidism and ophthalmopathy. TCR beta CDR3 regions were amplified from RNA. When the TCR CDR3 underwent first-round RT-PCR, the HTBI primer set was used. TCRdb redid the calling of the multiplex PCR reads with MiXCR, one entry per CDR3 protein. The sample has under 650,000 distinct CDR3 sequences; about 17% are singletons. Sequences were obtained from blood. These receptors were taken from a woman in her twenties or thirties with Graves' hyperthyroidism.

This clonotype showed up just a few times. The chain combines TRBV24-1 with TRBJ2-1; tentative D call: TRBD1 (6 bases). V was clipped by 3 bases and J by 9 bases, with 11 bases between them. The germline gives CDR1 KGHDR, CDR2 SFDVKD. The CDR3 extends over 13 amino acids. As DNA, the CDR3 is TGTGCCACCAGTGATGTACAGGGTGGTGAGCAGTTCTTC. It encodes CATSDVQGGEQFF.

At least ten counts were recorded for this clonotype. This chain joins TRBV3-1 and TRBJ1-4; D is ambiguous. Per germline, CDR1 LGHDT and CDR2 YNNKEL (reference sequence). This CDR3 spans 13 amino acids. Trimming took 1 base from V and 6 from J, leaving 6 bases between them. The CDR3 region is CASSQGLYEKLFF. CDR3 DNA sequence: TGTGCCAGCAGCCAAGGACTCTATGAAAAACTGTTTTTT.

In its sample, this clonotype was seen many times. V usage is TRBV7-2 and J usage is TRBJ2-7, with D uncertain. CDR1 SGHTA and CDR2 FQGNSA come from the germline V gene. This CDR3 region has 13 residues. V was trimmed by 5 bases and J by 1 base, leaving 9 bases between them. The CDR3 DNA sequence: TGTGCCAGCAGCCGTGGACGGTCCTACGAGCAGTACTTC. Its protein product is CASSRGRSYEQYF.

This clonotype occurred many times. The chain combines TRBV27 with TRBJ2-5; 7 bases are a match to TRBD2. Germline values: CDR1 MNHEY, CDR2 SMNVEV (reference sequence). The CDR3 spans 16 residues. Losses at the gene ends were 3 bases for V and 0 bases for J; bases not matched to a gene: 7. CDR3 loop: CASSFRLADYQETQYF. CDR3 sequence (DNA): TGTGCCAGCAGTTTTAGGCTAGCGGACTACCAAGAGACCCAGTACTTC.

This chain joins TRBV28 and TRBJ2-1, with D hard to call. Germline loops: CDR1 MDHEN, CDR2 SYDVKM. The CDR3 is made up of 13 amino acids. Between the trimmed V and J ends, which lost 10 bases and 8 bases, there was a span of 18 bases. CDR3 sequence reads: CATSEGYPDEQFF. As DNA, the CDR3 is TGTGCCACCTCAGAAGGGTATCCGGATGAGCAGTTCTTC.

This clonotype has ten or more counts. The chain uses TRBV11-1 and TRBJ2-5, with 7 bases matching TRBD2. V gave up 5 bases and J gave up 2 bases; unmatched junction bases: 8. The CDR3 is made up of 15 amino acids. CDR1 and CDR2 from the germline V gene are SGHAT and FQDESV (reference sequence). The CDR3 DNA follows: TGTGCCAGCAGCCAAGCGGGGCTGCTACAAGAGACCCAGTACTTC. Its protein product is CASSQAGLLQETQYF.

The V call is TRBV9, the J call TRBJ2-1; the D gene is possibly TRBD2 (6 bases). Germline V gene data show CDR1 as SGDLS and CDR2 as YYNGEE. The CDR3 runs to 15 residues. Trimming removed 4 bases at V and 6 bases at J, with 17 bases between. CDR3 in amino acids: CASSPRPGDGNEQFF. As DNA, the CDR3 is TGTGCCAGCAGCCCCCGGCCGGGGGACGGCAATGAGCAGTTCTTC.

This clonotype came up a few times. This chain joins TRBV11-2 and TRBJ2-7; D remains unclear. Looked up from germline, CDR1 is SGHAT and CDR2 is FQNNGV. Trimming pared 4 bases from V and 0 bases from J, leaving 13 bases between. This CDR3 has 15 amino acids. The CDR3 loop is CASSSLAESSYEQYF. For the CDR3, the DNA is TGTGCCAGCAGCTCTTTAGCCGAAAGCTCCTACGAGCAGTACTTC.

This clonotype was seen more than once but under ten times. The V gene is TRBV2, the J gene TRBJ2-3; TRBD1 is a possible D gene (6 bases). Germline CDR1 and CDR2: SNHLY and FYNNEI. Trimming took off 6 bases at V and 0 bases at J, with 10 bases between the two ends. The CDR3 has 14 amino acids. CDR3 nucleotides: TGTGCCAGCAGGCACAGGGTTAGCACAGATACGCAGTATTTT. This codes for CASRHRVSTDTQYF.

This clonotype was recorded at least ten times. The J gene is TRBJ2-1, the V gene TRBV28; 12 bases map to TRBD2. Germline CDR1 and CDR2: MDHEN and SYDVKM. This CDR3 comprises 23 residues. After removal of 6 bases from V and 6 bases from J, the junction contained 30 bases not matched to a gene. CDR3 DNA: TGTGCCAGCAGGCCCAGTGGGGGTCGGGTGCTAGCGGGAGGGCCCTCGATTTTCAATGAGCAGTTCTTC. Amino acid sequence: CASRPSGGRVLAGGPSIFNEQFF.

The chain combines TRBV6-2 or TRBV6-3 with TRBJ2-7; TRBD2 might be the D (5 bases). The CDR3 runs 16 residues. CDR1 is MNHEY, CDR2 SVGEGT, per germline. Trimming cost V 0 bases and J 2 bases, with 14 bases left between them. CDR3: CASSYSSSDLTYEQYF. The CDR3 region has the DNA TGTGCCAGCAGTTACTCGAGTAGCGACTTGACCTACGAGCAGTACTTC.

The rearrangement uses TRBV29-1 and TRBJ1-2; 7 bases map to TRBD1. Germline V gives CDR1 SQVTM, CDR2 ANQGSEA. CDR3 length: 15 amino acids. The CDR3 spells CTTGDSPGINYGYTF. DNA of the CDR3: TGCACCACAGGGGACTCTCCCGGGATTAACTATGGCTACACCTTC.

This chain uses TRBV28 with TRBJ1-5; 9 bases are a match to TRBD1. The J call may be incorrect, as the DNA end agrees better with TRBJ2-3. The CDR3 has 17 residues. Germline CDR1 reads MDHEN; CDR2 reads SYDVKM. CDR3 protein: CASTQYRGRVGNQPQYF. CDR3 nucleotides: TGTGCCAGCACCCAATACAGGGGGCGCGTCGGCAATCAGCCCCAGTATTTT.

In this sample, this clonotype turned up many times. J is TRBJ1-1 and V is TRBV7-2; a weak D match, TRBD1 (5 bases). This CDR3 is built from 14 residues. V lost 1 base and J lost 1, with 7 bases in between. Germline assignment: CDR1 SGHTA and CDR2 FQGNSA. The CDR3 region is CASSLDRRNTEAFF. The CDR3, as DNA: TGTGCCAGCAGCTTAGACAGGCGGAACACTGAAGCTTTCTTT.

The sample holds many counts of this clonotype. The chain is built from TRBV11-2 and TRBJ2-3, with D tentatively TRBD1 (6 bases). Trimming shortened V by 0 bases and J by 1 base, and 8 bases separated the two germline ends. The V gene's germline CDR1 is SGHAT and CDR2 FQNNGV. There are 15 residues in the CDR3. The CDR3 spells CASSLEDSRTDTQYF. DNA of the CDR3: TGTGCCAGCAGCTTAGAGGACAGCCGCACAGATACGCAGTATTTT.

In this sample, this clonotype turned up many times. The genes are TRBV30 and TRBJ2-1; D uncertain. Germline CDR1 is GTSNPN and CDR2 is SVGIG (reference sequence). V lost 5 bases to trimming and J lost 3 bases, with 8 bases between them. This CDR3 has 12 residues. The CDR3 DNA sequence: TGTGCCTGGGAGTTGGACTACAATGAGCAGTTCTTC. Translation gives CAWELDYNEQFF.

This clonotype was counted many times. The chain couples TRBV3-1 to TRBJ2-1, with 8 nucleotides matching TRBD2. There are 14 residues in the CDR3. The junction had 7 bases not matched to a gene; V was cut back by 4 bases and J by 8 bases. The germline V gene has CDR1 LGHDT and CDR2 YNNKEL (reference sequence). CDR3 coding DNA: TGTGCCAGCAGCCCCTCGACTAGCGAGGATGAGCAGTTCTTC. This encodes CASSPSTSEDEQFF.

The DNA for the CDR3 is TGCAGTGCTCACAGGGACAGCCGCCTCGAGCAGTACTTC. The encoded protein is CSAHRDSRLEQYF. V is TRBV20-1 and J is TRBJ2-7; 7 bases line up with TRBD1. The CDR3 length is 13 residues. Looked up from germline, CDR1 is DFQATT and CDR2 is SNEGSKA (reference sequence). The V and J ends lost 5 bases and 6 bases, in that order; junction bases with no gene match: 10.

This sequence joins TRBV5-5 and TRBJ1-4, with a weak D call TRBD1 (6 bases). The germline V gene has CDR1 SGHKS and CDR2 YYEKEE (reference sequence). The CDR3 loop spans 14 amino acids. V lost 2 bases, J lost 4 bases, and 9 bases lay in between. The CDR3 nucleotides are TGTGCCAGCAGCTTCGGACAGAATAATGAAAAACTGTTTTTT. Its protein product is CASSFGQNNEKLFF.

The gene calls are TRBV13 and TRBJ2-5; D gene ambiguous. Germline V CDR1 and CDR2: PRHDT, FYEKMQ (reference sequence). CDR3 length: 14 residues. Trimming removed 5 bases at V and 2 bases at J, with 12 bases between. This chain's CDR3 is CASSVRAGQETQYF. CDR3 sequence (DNA): TGTGCCAGCAGCGTCAGAGCCGGGCAAGAGACCCAGTACTTC.

This clonotype was picked up many times. This chain uses TRBV20-1 with TRBJ2-1; TRBD2 matches at 13 bases. The germline V gene has CDR1 DFQATT and CDR2 SNEGSKA (reference sequence). The V and J ends lost 5 bases and 4 bases, in that order; junction bases with no gene match: 8. The CDR3 covers 16 residues. The CDR3 reads CSARSLTSGRYNEQFF. The CDR3 DNA reads TGCAGTGCTCGCTCCTTGACTAGCGGGAGGTACAATGAGCAGTTCTTC.

This clonotype appeared many times. The chain is built from TRBV7-2 and TRBJ2-7; D gene uncertain. The CDR3 extends over 13 amino acids. Germline V gives CDR1 SGHTA, CDR2 FQGNSA. V lost 5 bases to trimming and J lost 3 bases, with 11 bases between them. CDR3 sequence: CASSQTAIYEQYF. The CDR3, as DNA: TGTGCCAGCAGCCAAACAGCAATCTACGAGCAGTACTTC.

With respect to this clonotype: One end of the junction varies from germline; a read error may be responsible. The gene calls are TRBV7-7 and TRBJ2-7, with D perhaps matching TRBD2 (6 bases). The CDR3 covers 14 residues. CDR1 and CDR2 (germline): SSHAT, FNYEAQ (reference sequence). CDR3 in amino acids: CASSPVAGGYEQYF. CDR3 DNA sequence: TGTGCTAGCAGCCCCGTCGCTGGAGGGTACGAGCAGTACTTC. The variable domain in full, completed from reference TRBV7-7 and TRBJ2-7, reads GAGVSQSPRYKVTKRGQDVTLRCDPISSHATLYWYQQALGQGPEFLTYFNYEAQPDKSGLPSDRFSAERPEGSISTLTIQRTEQRDSAMYRCASSPVAGGYEQYFGPGTRLTVT.

This chain links TRBV29-1 with TRBJ1-3; 10 bases match TRBD1. Germline assignment: CDR1 SQVTM and CDR2 ANQGSEA. The V segment lost 6 bases and the J segment 7 bases; nucleotides outside the gene matches: 9. The CDR3 sequence is 14 residues long. The chain's CDR3 is CSVSTGTGVNTIYF. Here the CDR3 DNA reads TGCAGCGTATCGACCGGGACAGGGGTCAACACCATATATTTT.

The chain is built from TRBV7-2 and TRBJ1-4; D is undetermined. The CDR3 has 15 residues. The germline V gene encodes CDR1 SGHTA and CDR2 FQGNSA. V gave up 4 bases and J gave up 3 bases, with 12 bases separating them. The CDR3 spells CASSSTVEANEKLFF. The CDR3 region has the DNA TGTGCCAGCAGCTCAACCGTAGAGGCTAATGAAAAACTGTTTTTT.

This sequence joins TRBV6-4 and TRBJ2-1, with D possibly being TRBD2 (6 bases). The germline gives CDR1 MRHNA, CDR2 SNTAGT. The CDR3 totals 16 residues. Trimming took 6 bases from V and 0 from J, leaving 15 bases between them. The CDR3 DNA follows: TGTGCCAGCAGCAAACTAGCAGGCAGCTCCTACAATGAGCAGTTCTTC. It yields the protein CASSKLAGSSYNEQFF.

This clonotype was picked up many times. This chain links TRBV2 with TRBJ2-5; D is unclear. CDR1 and CDR2 from the germline V gene are SNHLY and FYNNEI. With 1 base removed from V and 1 base from J, the gap between germline ends came to 7 bases. The CDR3 consists of 14 residues. CDR3 DNA sequence: TGTGCCAGCAGTGAAGAGGCCTTCCAAGAGACCCAGTACTTC. Amino acid sequence: CASSEEAFQETQYF.

The chain combines TRBV2 with TRBJ2-2; D may be TRBD2 (6 bases). The CDR3 consists of 15 residues. From germline, CDR1 is SNHLY and CDR2 FYNNEI. Deletions cut 0 bases from V and 3 bases from J, with 8 bases between. CDR3: CASSEARGYTGELFF. As DNA, the CDR3 is TGTGCCAGCAGTGAAGCGCGGGGTTACACCGGGGAGCTGTTTTTT.

The rearrangement joins TRBV7-8 to TRBJ2-1, with TRBD2 as a possible D gene (6 bases). The V gene lost 2 bases and the J gene lost 10 bases, with 21 bases spanning the gap. Looked up from germline, CDR1 is SGHVS and CDR2 is FQNEAQ. The CDR3 is made up of 16 amino acids. This CDR3 reads CASSLKAGGLRQEQFF. The CDR3 DNA reads as TGTGCCAGCAGCTTAAAAGCGGGTGGACTACGGCAAGAGCAGTTCTTC. The entire variable domain, with the rest obtained from reference TRBV7-8 and TRBJ2-1, is as follows: GAGVSQSPRYKVAKRGQDVALRCDPISGHVSLFWYQQALGQGPEFLTYFQNEAQLDKSGLPSDRFFAERPEGSVSTLKIQRTQQEDSAVYLCASSLKAGGLRQEQFFGPGTRLTVL.

Only a few counts were recorded for this clonotype. The gene calls are TRBV27 and TRBJ1-2, with D uncertain. CDR3 length: 15 residues. The germline V and J ends were trimmed by 1 base and 8 bases, with 17 bases remaining between them. Germline V gives CDR1 MNHEY, CDR2 SMNVEV (reference sequence). CDR3 DNA: TGTGCCAGCAGTTTATGGAGCGGCTCCACGGGCGGCTACACCTTC. It yields the protein CASSLWSGSTGGYTF.